This T cell receptor beta chain was captured in a study of OX40 agonist ivuxolimab in advanced cancers. Clones were sequenced by immunoSEQ multiplex PCR, and TCRdb holds only the in-frame ones, with some missing. The table lists 90,000 to 100,000 clones, roughly nine tenths of them singletons, with around 0.82% in the top ten. This clone was detected only once. The CDR3 contains 18 residues. J gave up 3 bases and V 8 bases, and 14 bases lay outside the gene matches. Looked up from germline, CDR1 is MDHEN and CDR2 is SYDVKM. Sequencing used CD4+ or CD8+ T cells sorted from blood, obtained in a trial of the OX40 agonist ivuxolimab. The genes are TRBV28 and TRBJ1-4; 11 nucleotides align to TRBD1. This receptor was obtained from an adult with an advanced solid tumor such as melanoma, head and neck, liver or kidney cancer. CDR3 protein: CASLNGQGAGSANEKLFF. The CDR3 region has the DNA TGTGCCAGCCTAAACGGACAGGGGGCAGGTAGTGCTAATGAAAAACTGTTTTTT.